This T cell receptor (beta chain) was sequenced in a study of shared clonotypes between healthy human individuals. Assay used: immunoSEQ multiplex PCR; TCRdb lists only in-frame clones, some missing. The table has 400,000 to 600,000 clones, roughly 77% seen once. For unsorted samples, genomic DNA was extracted from roughly 95 million PBMCs. V lost 5 bases to trimming and J lost 1 base, with 12 bases between them. In germline, CDR1 is SEHNR, CDR2 FQNEAQ (reference sequence). This CDR3 comprises 14 residues. Material: PBMCs. This rearrangement joins TRBV7-9 to TRBJ2-7; TRBD1 is a possible D gene (6 bases). This clonotype was obtained from a middle-aged woman in good health. Some clones in this sample may be carry-over from other donors' samples. The chain's CDR3 is CASSPDSISYEQYF. The CDR3, as DNA: TGTGCCAGCAGCCCGGACAGCATTTCCTACGAGCAGTACTTC.